This is a list of T cell receptor beta chains from one sample in a study of CD8+CD57+ T cells in acquired aplastic anemia. MiXCR was run by TCRdb on the reads, yielding one entry per CDR3 protein. Among fewer than 250,000 distinct CDR3 sequences listed, roughly 53% were seen once. Sequenced: sorted CD4+, CD8+, or CD8+CD57+ T cells (not recorded which) from PBMCs. Source of these receptors: a human donor with aplastic anemia. Both conserved end residues are part of each CDR3. The order of the fields is J gene, D gene, clone size, V gene, CDR3 protein, CDR3 DNA. D genes are given only for firm matches. Clone size, where shown, is once, few, many, or a class for clones that have expanded.

j_gene: TRBJ1-2
d_gene: .
abundance: many
v_gene: TRBV11-3
CDR3aa: CASSLDLDQGGYTF
CDR3nt: TGTGCCAGCAGCTTAGATCTGGATCAGGGCGGCTACACCTTC

j_gene: TRBJ1-6
d_gene: .
abundance: many
v_gene: TRBV7-8
CDR3aa: CASSYTTGSRGSPLHF
CDR3nt: TGTGCCAGCAGCTATACGACAGGAAGTCGCGGTTCACCCCTCCACTTT

j_gene: TRBJ1-3
d_gene: .
abundance: .
v_gene: TRBV20-1
CDR3aa: CSARDGADGNTIYF
CDR3nt: TGCAGTGCTAGAGATGGGGCGGATGGAAACACCATATATTTT

j_gene: TRBJ2-3
d_gene: .
abundance: many
v_gene: TRBV7-9
CDR3aa: CASSFGNTDTQYF
CDR3nt: TGTGCCAGCAGCTTCGGCAACACAGATACGCAGTATTTT

j_gene: TRBJ2-7
d_gene: TRBD1
abundance: .
v_gene: TRBV20-1
CDR3aa: CSAGTAISYEQYF
CDR3nt: TGCAGTGCCGGGACAGCAATCTCCTACGAGCAGTACTTC

j_gene: TRBJ2-2
d_gene: TRBD1
abundance: .
v_gene: TRBV18
CDR3aa: CASSPRQGDTGELFF
CDR3nt: TGTGCCAGCTCACCCCGACAGGGAGACACCGGGGAGCTGTTTTTT

j_gene: TRBJ1-2
d_gene: .
abundance: many
v_gene: TRBV19
CDR3aa: CASRPGTGAQYGYTF
CDR3nt: TGTGCCAGTAGGCCCGGGACGGGGGCCCAGTATGGCTACACCTTC

j_gene: TRBJ2-3
d_gene: TRBD1
abundance: .
v_gene: TRBV5-1
CDR3aa: CASSRDRGWNTDTQYF
CDR3nt: TGTGCCAGCAGTCGGGACAGGGGGTGGAACACAGATACGCAGTATTTT

j_gene: TRBJ2-1
d_gene: .
abundance: .
v_gene: TRBV14
CDR3aa: CASSQDRLAEQFF
CDR3nt: TGTGCCAGCAGCCAAGATCGGCTAGCGGAGCAGTTCTTC

j_gene: TRBJ1-2
d_gene: .
abundance: many
v_gene: TRBV4-1
CDR3aa: CASSQGSGPSYTF
CDR3nt: TGCGCCAGCAGCCAAGGATCAGGCCCGAGCTACACCTTC

j_gene: TRBJ2-7
d_gene: TRBD2
abundance: .
v_gene: TRBV7-6
CDR3aa: CASSGKRGGSSYEQYF
CDR3nt: TGTGCCAGCAGCGGAAAGCGGGGGGGTAGCTCCTACGAGCAGTACTTC

j_gene: TRBJ1-1
d_gene: .
abundance: .
v_gene: TRBV2
CDR3aa: CASNRVDTEAFF
CDR3nt: TGTGCCAGTAACAGGGTTGACACTGAAGCTTTCTTT

j_gene: TRBJ2-7
d_gene: .
abundance: .
v_gene: TRBV11-1
CDR3aa: CASSLVPGATYEQYF
CDR3nt: TGTGCCAGCAGCTTAGTGCCTGGGGCTACATACGAGCAGTACTTC

j_gene: TRBJ2-3
d_gene: .
abundance: many
v_gene: TRBV4-1
CDR3aa: CASSHPPGDTQYF
CDR3nt: TGCGCCAGCAGCCACCCCCCAGGAGATACGCAGTATTTT

j_gene: TRBJ1-4
d_gene: .
abundance: .
v_gene: TRBV7-2
CDR3aa: CASSLGGRWEEKLFF
CDR3nt: TGTGCCAGCAGCTTAGGCGGGAGATGGGAGGAAAAACTGTTTTTT

j_gene: TRBJ1-2
d_gene: .
abundance: many
v_gene: TRBV9
CDR3aa: CASSVGEAGYTF
CDR3nt: TGTGCCAGCAGCGTAGGCGAGGCTGGCTACACCTTC